This TCR beta chain was recovered during a study of T cell responses to AZD1222 COVID-19 vaccine. Study-wide results and limits: An increase in Spike-specific TCR breadth and depth was observed after two AZD1222 doses. Dominant CD4 TCR responses targeted spike regions 160-218 and 743-854. Clonal diversity may have been underestimated in mostly white British donors.

Note on this clone: The antigen is undetermined.

In germline, CDR1 is SEHNR, CDR2 FQNEAQ (reference sequence). With V trimmed by 5 bases and J by 0 bases, 12 bases remained unmatched. This CDR3 has 18 amino acids. TCRdb's copy holds only in-frame clones and misses some; the assay was immunoSEQ multiplex PCR. The data show about 90,000 clones, around 90% seen once. This chain links TRBV7-9 with TRBJ2-1; 8 bases fit TRBD2. The clonotype was recovered from an adult in good health. The source was peripheral blood, collected on day 0 of MenACWY control vaccination. CDR3 region: CASSPTAAGGASYNEQFF. CDR3 nucleotide sequence: TGTGCCAGCAGCCCAACTGCTGCCGGGGGGGCCTCCTACAATGAGCAGTTCTTC.